Below, one T cell receptor beta chain is given with its context. What it binds is unknown. This sample stems from a study of T cell responses to AZD1222 COVID-19 vaccine. The CDR3 totals 16 residues. Germline loops: CDR1 LNHDA, CDR2 SQIVND (reference sequence). Trimming shortened V by 5 bases and J by 6 bases, and 20 bases separated the two germline ends. Whole-study findings and limits: Only a handful of AZD1222 recipients were seropositive at baseline. The reported proportion of spike-specific TCRs targeting unmutated variant regions was nearly half.

Profiling relied on immunoSEQ multiplex PCR, and the TCRdb table lists in-frame clones only, not all of them. The sample has some 74,000 clones, roughly nine tenths seen once. The rearrangement joins TRBV19 to TRBJ1-5; D remains ambiguous. This clonotype was sampled from an adult who received the AZD1222 COVID-19 vaccine. Sequencing used peripheral blood, obtained 28 days after the second AZD1222 dose. The DNA for the CDR3 is TGTGCCAGTAGTCCCGAGGGCGGGATTCGGAGTCAGCCCCAGCATTTT. Its protein product is CASSPEGGIRSQPQHF. The full variable domain, with the rest looked up from reference TRBV19 and TRBJ1-5, is DGGITQSPKYLFRKEGQNVTLSCEQNLNHDAMYWYRQDPGQGLRLIYYSQIVNDFQKGDIAEGYSVSREKKESFPLTVTSAQKNPTAFYLCASSPEGGIRSQPQHFGDGTRLSIL.